These T cell receptor beta chains were read from a single sample in a study of blood T cell repertoires in COVID-19. Repertoires were generated with immunoSEQ multiplex PCR, while TCRdb's copy carries only in-frame clones and drops some. Of hundreds of thousands of clones listed, about 86% are singletons. The sequencing input was PBMCs or T cells enriched from blood (not recorded which). The source of these receptors is a woman between 40 and 55 years old with acute COVID-19. CDR3s include the opening cysteine and the closing phenylalanine or tryptophan. A D gene is named only where the DNA matches it firmly. Clone size is not always given. Where it is, it says once, few, many or a class for expanded clones.

abundance	v_gene	d_gene	j_gene	CDR3aa	CDR3nt
NA	TRBV6-2/TRBV6-3	NA	TRBJ1-5	CASSYSTLRAQPQHF	TGTGCCAGCAGTTACTCGACATTGAGGGCTCAGCCCCAGCATTTT
NA	TRBV12-3/TRBV12-4	NA	TRBJ1-1	CASSLSGSGAFF	TGTGCCAGCAGTTTATCAGGTTCCGGAGCTTTCTTT
NA	TRBV19	NA	TRBJ1-1	CASSLTGNTEAFF	TGTGCCAGTAGTTTGACAGGGAACACTGAAGCTTTCTTT
once	TRBV15	TRBD2	TRBJ2-5	CATSRVLAGETQYF	TGTGCCACCAGCAGGGTTTTAGCGGGAGAGACCCAGTACTTC
NA	TRBV18	NA	TRBJ1-1	CASSHGKNTEAFF	TGTGCCAGCTCACACGGGAAGAACACTGAAGCTTTCTTT
NA	TRBV28	TRBD1	TRBJ1-1	CASSPWGQGFARTEAFF	TGTGCCAGCAGCCCCTGGGGACAGGGGTTTGCACGAACTGAAGCTTTCTTT
few	TRBV2	NA	TRBJ2-6	CASRAPLFASGANVLTF	TGTGCCAGCAGAGCTCCTCTATTTGCCTCTGGGGCCAACGTCCTGACTTTC
NA	TRBV10-3	NA	TRBJ1-5	CAISLDGSNQPQHF	TGTGCCATCAGCCTAGACGGAAGCAATCAGCCCCAGCATTTT
NA	TRBV24-1	TRBD2	TRBJ2-2	CATSELAGGNTGELFF	TGTGCCACCAGTGAACTAGCGGGAGGGAACACCGGGGAGCTGTTTTTT
NA	TRBV28	NA	TRBJ1-1	CASSFSGRFTEAFF	TGTGCCAGCAGTTTCTCAGGGAGGTTCACTGAAGCTTTCTTT
NA	TRBV30	TRBD2	TRBJ2-3	CAWDRGLATGTDTQYF	TGTGCCTGGGACCGCGGACTAGCGACCGGCACAGATACGCAGTATTTT
NA	TRBV6-2/TRBV6-3	TRBD2	TRBJ2-3	CASSYGTSGSDTQYF	TGTGCCAGCAGTTACGGGACTAGCGGTTCCGATACGCAGTATTTT
NA	TRBV7-2	TRBD2	TRBJ2-3	CASSLAGTNTQYF	TGTGCCAGCAGCTTAGCCGGGACTAATACGCAGTATTTT
few	TRBV19	NA	TRBJ1-5	CASSIDRGQPQHF	TGTGCCAGTAGTATAGATCGGGGGCAGCCCCAGCATTTT
NA	TRBV7-2	NA	TRBJ2-1	CASSFEGNEQFF	TGTGCCAGCAGCTTTGAGGGAAATGAGCAGTTCTTC
NA	TRBV11-3	TRBD2	TRBJ2-7	CASSYSLTSGFHEQYF	TGTGCCAGCAGCTACAGCCTGACTAGCGGGTTCCACGAGCAGTACTTC
once	TRBV4-3	TRBD2	TRBJ2-6	CASSQDWRSGEPGANVLTF	TGCGCCAGCAGCCAAGATTGGAGGAGCGGGGAACCTGGGGCCAACGTCCTGACTTTC
NA	TRBV4-1	TRBD2	TRBJ2-1	CASSHWGAGGNEQFF	TGCGCCAGCAGCCATTGGGGAGCGGGGGGGAATGAGCAGTTCTTC
NA	TRBV2	TRBD1	TRBJ2-7	CASRDLVGQTYEQYF	TGTGCCAGCAGGGACTTGGTGGGACAGACCTACGAGCAGTACTTC
NA	TRBV28	TRBD1	TRBJ1-1	CASSNRGGNTEAFF	TGTGCCAGCAGTAACAGGGGAGGGAACACTGAAGCTTTCTTT
NA	TRBV19	TRBD1	TRBJ2-1	CASSTLKTGSLSAEQFF	TGTGCCAGTAGTACTCTCAAGACAGGGTCCCTATCGGCTGAGCAGTTCTTC
NA	TRBV11-1	TRBD1	TRBJ2-7	CASSTWGTGSSEQYF	TGTGCCAGCAGCACCTGGGGGACAGGGTCTTCCGAGCAGTACTTC